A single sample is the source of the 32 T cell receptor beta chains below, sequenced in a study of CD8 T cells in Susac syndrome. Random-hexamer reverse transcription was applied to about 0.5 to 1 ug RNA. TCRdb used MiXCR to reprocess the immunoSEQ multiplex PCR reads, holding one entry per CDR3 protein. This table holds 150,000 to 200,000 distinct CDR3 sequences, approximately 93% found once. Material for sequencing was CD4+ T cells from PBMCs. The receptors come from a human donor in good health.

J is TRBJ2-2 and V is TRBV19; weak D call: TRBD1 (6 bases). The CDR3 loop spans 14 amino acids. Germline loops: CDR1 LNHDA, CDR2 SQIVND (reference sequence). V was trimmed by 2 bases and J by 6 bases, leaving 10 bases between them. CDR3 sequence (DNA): TGTGCCAGTAGTATAATTAGGGGGTCCGGGGAGCTGTTTTTT. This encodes CASSIIRGSGELFF.

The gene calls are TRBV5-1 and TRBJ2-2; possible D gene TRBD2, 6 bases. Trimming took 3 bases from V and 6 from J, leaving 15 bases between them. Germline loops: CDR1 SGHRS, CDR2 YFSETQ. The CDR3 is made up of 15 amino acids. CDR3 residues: CASSSRGDLAGELFF. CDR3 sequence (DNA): TGCGCCAGCAGCTCCCGCGGGGACCTGGCCGGGGAGCTGTTTTTT.

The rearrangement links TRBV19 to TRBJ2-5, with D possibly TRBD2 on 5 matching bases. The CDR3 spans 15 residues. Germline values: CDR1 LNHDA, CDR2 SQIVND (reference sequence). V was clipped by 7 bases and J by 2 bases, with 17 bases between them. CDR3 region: CASKRSGWGQETQYF. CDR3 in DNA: TGTGCCAGTAAACGGTCGGGGTGGGGACAAGAGACCCAGTACTTC.

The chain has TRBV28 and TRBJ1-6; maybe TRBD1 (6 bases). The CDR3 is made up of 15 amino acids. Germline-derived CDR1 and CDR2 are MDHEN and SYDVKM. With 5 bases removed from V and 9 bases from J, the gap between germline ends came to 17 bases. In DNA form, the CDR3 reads TGTGCCAGCAGTCGTCCCAGGGGCGAAGGTTCACCCCTCCACTTT. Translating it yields CASSRPRGEGSPLHF.

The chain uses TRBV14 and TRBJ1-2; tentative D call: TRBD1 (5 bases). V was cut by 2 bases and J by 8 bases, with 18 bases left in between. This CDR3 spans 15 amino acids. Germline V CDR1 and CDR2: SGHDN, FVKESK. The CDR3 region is CASSQSTGLTGGYTF. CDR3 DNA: TGTGCCAGCAGCCAAAGCACCGGGCTAACAGGCGGCTACACCTTC.

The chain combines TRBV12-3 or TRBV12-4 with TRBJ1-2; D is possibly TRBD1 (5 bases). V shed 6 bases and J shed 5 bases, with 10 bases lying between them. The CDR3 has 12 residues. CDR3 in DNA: TGTGCCAGCAGCGGGACCGCTTATGGCTACACCTTC. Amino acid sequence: CASSGTAYGYTF.

The CDR3 DNA reads TGTGCCAGCAGTTCACGGACGGCGAACACTGAAGCTTTCTTT. Translation: CASSSRTANTEAFF. V gene TRBV12-3 or TRBV12-4 combines with J gene TRBJ1-1; D unresolved. The length of the CDR3 is 14 residues. Trimming took 4 bases from V and 1 from J, leaving 10 bases between them.

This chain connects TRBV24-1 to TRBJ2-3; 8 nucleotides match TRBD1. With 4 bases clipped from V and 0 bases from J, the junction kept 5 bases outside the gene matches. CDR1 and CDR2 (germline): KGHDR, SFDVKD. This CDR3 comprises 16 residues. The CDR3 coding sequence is TGTGCCACCAGTGACGGACAGGGATGGAGCACAGATACGCAGTATTTT. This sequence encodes CATSDGQGWSTDTQYF.

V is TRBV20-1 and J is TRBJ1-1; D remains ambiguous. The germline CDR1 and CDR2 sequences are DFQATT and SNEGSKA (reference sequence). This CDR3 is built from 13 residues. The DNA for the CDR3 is TGCAGGGGGTCCTCAGATCCGAACACTGAAGCTTTCTTT. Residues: CRGSSDPNTEAFF.

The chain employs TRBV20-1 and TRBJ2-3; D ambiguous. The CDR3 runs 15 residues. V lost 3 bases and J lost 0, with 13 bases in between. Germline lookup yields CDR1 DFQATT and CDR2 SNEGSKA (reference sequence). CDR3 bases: TGCAGTGCTAGCAATGTTGGGGTTAGCACAGATACGCAGTATTTT. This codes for CSASNVGVSTDTQYF.

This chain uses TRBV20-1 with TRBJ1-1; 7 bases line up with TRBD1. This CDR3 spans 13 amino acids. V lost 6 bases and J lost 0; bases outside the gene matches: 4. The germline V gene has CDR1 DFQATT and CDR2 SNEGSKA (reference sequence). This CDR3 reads CSAMTGLNTEAFF. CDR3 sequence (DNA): TGCAGTGCAATGACAGGGTTGAACACTGAAGCTTTCTTT.

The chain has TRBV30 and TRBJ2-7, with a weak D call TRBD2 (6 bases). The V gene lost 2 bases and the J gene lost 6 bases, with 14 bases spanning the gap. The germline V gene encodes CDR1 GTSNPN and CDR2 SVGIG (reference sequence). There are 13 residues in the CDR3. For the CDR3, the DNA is TGTGCCTGGAGTTACGGAGGGTTGGGCGAGCAGTACTTC. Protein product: CAWSYGGLGEQYF.

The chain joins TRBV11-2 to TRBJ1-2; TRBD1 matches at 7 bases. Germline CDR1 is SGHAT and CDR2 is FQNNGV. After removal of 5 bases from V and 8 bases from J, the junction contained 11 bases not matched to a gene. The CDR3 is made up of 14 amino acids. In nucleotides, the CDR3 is TGTGCCAGCAGCCCAGATCCCAGACAGGGAGGCTACACCTTC. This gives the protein CASSPDPRQGGYTF.

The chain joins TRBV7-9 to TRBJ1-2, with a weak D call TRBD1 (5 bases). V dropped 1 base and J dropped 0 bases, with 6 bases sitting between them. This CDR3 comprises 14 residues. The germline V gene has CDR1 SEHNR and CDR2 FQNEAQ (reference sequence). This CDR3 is CASSLVGANYGYTF. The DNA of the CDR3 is TGTGCCAGCAGCTTAGTAGGGGCTAACTATGGCTACACCTTC.

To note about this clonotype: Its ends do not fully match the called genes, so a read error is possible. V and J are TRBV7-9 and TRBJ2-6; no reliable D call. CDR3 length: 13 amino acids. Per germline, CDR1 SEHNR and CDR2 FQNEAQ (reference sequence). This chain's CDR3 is CASSPSGANVLTF. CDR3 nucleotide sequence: TGCGCCAGCAGCCCCTCTGGGGCCAACGTCCTGACTTTC. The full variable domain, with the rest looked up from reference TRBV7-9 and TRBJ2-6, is DTGVSQNPRHKITKRGQNVTFRCDPISEHNRLYWYRQTLGQGPEFLTYFQNEAQLEKSRLLSDRFSAERPKGSFSTLEIQRTEQGDSAMYLCASSPSGANVLTFGAGSRLTVL.

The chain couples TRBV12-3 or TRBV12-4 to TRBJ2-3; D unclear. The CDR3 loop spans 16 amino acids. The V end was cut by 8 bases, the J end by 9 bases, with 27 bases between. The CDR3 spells CASARPSSFNTPTQYF. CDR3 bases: TGTGCCAGCGCTAGACCCTCATCTTTCAATACGCCGACGCAGTATTTT.

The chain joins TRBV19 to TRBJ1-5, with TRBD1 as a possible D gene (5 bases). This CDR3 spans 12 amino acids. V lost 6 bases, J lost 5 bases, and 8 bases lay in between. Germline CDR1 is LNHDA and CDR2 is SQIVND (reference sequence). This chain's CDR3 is CASRVGDQPQHF. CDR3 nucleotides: TGTGCCAGTAGGGTAGGGGATCAGCCCCAGCATTTT.

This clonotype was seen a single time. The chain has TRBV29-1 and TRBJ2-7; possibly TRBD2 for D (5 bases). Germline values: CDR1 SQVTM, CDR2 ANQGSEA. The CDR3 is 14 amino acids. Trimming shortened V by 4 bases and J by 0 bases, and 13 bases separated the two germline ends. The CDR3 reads CSVVYSTSSYEQYF. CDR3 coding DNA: TGCAGCGTTGTCTACAGCACTAGCTCCTACGAGCAGTACTTC.

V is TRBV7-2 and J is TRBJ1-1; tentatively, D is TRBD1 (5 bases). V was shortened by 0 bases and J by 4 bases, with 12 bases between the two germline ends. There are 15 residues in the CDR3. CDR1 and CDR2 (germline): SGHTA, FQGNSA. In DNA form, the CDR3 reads TGTGCCAGCAGCTTAGCCCGACAGACCGGCACTGAAGCTTTCTTT. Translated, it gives CASSLARQTGTEAFF.

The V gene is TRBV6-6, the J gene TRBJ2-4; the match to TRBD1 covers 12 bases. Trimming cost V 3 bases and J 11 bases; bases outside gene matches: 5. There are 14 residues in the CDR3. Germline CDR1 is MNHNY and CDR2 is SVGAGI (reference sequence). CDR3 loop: CASSYGDRGLFQYF. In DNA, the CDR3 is TGTGCCAGCAGTTATGGGGACAGGGGGCTTTTTCAGTACTTC.

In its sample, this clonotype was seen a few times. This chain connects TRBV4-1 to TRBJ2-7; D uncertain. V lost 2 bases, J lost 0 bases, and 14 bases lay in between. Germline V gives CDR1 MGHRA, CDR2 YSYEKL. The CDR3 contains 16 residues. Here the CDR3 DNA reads TGCGCCAGCAGCCAAAGGGATGAACTCTCCTCCTACGAGCAGTACTTC. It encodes CASSQRDELSSYEQYF.

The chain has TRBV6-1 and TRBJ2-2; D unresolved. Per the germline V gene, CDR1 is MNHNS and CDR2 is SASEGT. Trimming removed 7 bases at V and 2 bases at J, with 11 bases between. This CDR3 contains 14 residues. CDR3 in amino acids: CASNFDRNTGELFF. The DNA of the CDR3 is TGTGCCAGCAACTTTGACCGTAACACCGGGGAGCTGTTTTTT.

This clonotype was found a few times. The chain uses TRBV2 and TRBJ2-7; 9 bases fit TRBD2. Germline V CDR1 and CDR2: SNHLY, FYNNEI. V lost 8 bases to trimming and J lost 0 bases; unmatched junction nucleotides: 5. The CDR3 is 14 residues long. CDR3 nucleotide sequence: TGTGCCAGCCTCGGTAGCGGGGGCTCCTACGAGCAGTACGTC. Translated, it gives CASLGSGGSYEQYV.

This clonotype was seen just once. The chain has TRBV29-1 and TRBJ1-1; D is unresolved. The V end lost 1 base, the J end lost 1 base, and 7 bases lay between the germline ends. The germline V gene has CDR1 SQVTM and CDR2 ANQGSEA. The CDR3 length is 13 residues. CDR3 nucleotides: TGCAGCGTTGAAGTGAGTCAGAACACTGAAGCTTTCTTT. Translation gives CSVEVSQNTEAFF.

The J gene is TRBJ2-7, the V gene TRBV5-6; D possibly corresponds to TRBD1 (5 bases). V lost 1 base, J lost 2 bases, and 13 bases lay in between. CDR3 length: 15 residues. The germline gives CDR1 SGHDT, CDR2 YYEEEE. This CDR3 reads CASSLRGRSTYEQYV. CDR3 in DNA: TGTGCCAGCAGCTTGAGGGGCAGATCTACCTACGAGCAGTACGTC.

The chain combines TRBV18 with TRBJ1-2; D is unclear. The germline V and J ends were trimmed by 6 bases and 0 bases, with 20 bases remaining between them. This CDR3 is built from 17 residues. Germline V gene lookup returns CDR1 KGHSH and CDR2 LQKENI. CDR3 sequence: CASSQSTRGGPNYGYTF. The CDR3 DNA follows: TGTGCCAGCTCGCAATCGACCCGGGGTGGACCTAACTATGGCTACACCTTC.

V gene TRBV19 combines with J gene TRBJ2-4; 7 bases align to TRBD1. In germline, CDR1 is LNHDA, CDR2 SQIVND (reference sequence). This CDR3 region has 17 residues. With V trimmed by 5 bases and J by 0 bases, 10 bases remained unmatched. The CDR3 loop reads CASSLPTGALAKNIQYF. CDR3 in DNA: TGTGCCAGTAGTTTACCTACAGGGGCCTTAGCCAAAAACATTCAGTACTTC.

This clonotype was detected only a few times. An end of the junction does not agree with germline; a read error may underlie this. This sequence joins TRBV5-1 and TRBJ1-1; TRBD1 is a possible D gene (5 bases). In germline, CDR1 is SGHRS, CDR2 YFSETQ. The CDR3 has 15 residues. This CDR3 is CASSLGDRVNTEAFF. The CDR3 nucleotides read TGTGCCAGCAGCTTAGGCGACAGAGTGAACACTGAAGCTTTCTTT.

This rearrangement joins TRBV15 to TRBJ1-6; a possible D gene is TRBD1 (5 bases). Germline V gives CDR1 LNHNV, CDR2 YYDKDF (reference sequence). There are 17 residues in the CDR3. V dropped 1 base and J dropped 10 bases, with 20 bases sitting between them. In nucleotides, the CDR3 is TGTGCCACCAGCAGAGTCCGGACCGGGACCGGGAACTCACCCCTCCACTTT. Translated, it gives CATSRVRTGTGNSPLHF.

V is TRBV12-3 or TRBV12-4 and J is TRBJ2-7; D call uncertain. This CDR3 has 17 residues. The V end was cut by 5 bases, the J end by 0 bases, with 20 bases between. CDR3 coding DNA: TGTGCCAGCAGTCACCGCCCTTCGAGCTCGAGCTCCTACGAGCAGTACTTC. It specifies CASSHRPSSSSSYEQYF.

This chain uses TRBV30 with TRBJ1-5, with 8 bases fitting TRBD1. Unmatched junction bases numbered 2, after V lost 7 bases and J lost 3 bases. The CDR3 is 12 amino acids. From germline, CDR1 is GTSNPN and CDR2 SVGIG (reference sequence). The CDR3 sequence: CALGQDNQPQHF. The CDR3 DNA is TGTGCCTTGGGACAGGACAATCAGCCCCAGCATTTT.

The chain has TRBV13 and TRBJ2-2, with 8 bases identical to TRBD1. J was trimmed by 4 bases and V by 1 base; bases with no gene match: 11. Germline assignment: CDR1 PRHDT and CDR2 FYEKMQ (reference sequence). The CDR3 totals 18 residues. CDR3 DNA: TGTGCCAGCAGCTTAGATGGGCAGGGGGCGCGAGGCACCGGGGAGCTGTTTTTT. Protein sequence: CASSLDGQGARGTGELFF.